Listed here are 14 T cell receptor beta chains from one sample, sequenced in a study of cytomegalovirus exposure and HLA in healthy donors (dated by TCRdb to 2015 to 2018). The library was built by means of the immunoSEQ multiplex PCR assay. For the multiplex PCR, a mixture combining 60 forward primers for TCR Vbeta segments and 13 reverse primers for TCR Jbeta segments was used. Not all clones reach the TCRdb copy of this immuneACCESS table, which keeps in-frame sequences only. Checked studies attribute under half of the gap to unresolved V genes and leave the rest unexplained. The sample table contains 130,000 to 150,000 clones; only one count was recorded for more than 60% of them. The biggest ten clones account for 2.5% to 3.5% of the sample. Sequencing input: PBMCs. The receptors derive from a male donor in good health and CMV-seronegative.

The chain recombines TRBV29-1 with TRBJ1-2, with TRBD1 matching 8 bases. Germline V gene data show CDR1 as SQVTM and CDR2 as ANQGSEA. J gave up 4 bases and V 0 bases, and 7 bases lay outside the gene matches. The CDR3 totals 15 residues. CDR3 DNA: TGCAGCGTTGAAGATCCACAGGGGGATCTCTATGGCTACACCTTC. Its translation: CSVEDPQGDLYGYTF.

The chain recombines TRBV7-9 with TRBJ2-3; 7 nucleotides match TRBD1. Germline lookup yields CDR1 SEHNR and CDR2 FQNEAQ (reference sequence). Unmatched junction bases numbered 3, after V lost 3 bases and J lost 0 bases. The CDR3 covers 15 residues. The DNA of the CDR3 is TGTGCCAGCAGCTTCGACAGGGCTAGCACAGATACGCAGTATTTT. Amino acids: CASSFDRASTDTQYF.

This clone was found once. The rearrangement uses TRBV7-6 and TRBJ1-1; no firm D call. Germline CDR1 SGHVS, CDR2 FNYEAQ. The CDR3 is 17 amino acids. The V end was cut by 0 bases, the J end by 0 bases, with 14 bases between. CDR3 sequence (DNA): TGTGCCAGCAGCTTAGCGCGGGCCTGGGAAATGAACACTGAAGCTTTCTTT. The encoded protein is CASSLARAWEMNTEAFF.

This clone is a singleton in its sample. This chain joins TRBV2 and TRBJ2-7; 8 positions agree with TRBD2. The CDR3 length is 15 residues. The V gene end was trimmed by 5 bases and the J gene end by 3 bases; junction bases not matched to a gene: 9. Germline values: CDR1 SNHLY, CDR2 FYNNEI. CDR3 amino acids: CASSPPSGGFYEQYF. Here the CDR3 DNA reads TGTGCCAGCAGTCCCCCCAGCGGGGGATTCTACGAGCAGTACTTC.

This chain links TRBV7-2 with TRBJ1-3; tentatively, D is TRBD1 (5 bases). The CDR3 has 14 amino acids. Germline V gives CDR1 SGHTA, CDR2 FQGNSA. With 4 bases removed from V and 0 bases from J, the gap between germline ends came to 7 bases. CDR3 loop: CASSSGNSGNTIYF. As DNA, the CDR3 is TGTGCCAGCAGCTCAGGGAACTCTGGAAACACCATATATTTT.

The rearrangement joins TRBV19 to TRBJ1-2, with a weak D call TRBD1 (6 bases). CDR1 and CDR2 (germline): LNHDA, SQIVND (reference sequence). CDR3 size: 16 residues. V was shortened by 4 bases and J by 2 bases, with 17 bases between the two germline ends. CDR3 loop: CASSKGEFRGNYGYTF. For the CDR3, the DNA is TGTGCCAGTAGTAAAGGGGAATTCAGGGGAAACTATGGCTACACCTTC.

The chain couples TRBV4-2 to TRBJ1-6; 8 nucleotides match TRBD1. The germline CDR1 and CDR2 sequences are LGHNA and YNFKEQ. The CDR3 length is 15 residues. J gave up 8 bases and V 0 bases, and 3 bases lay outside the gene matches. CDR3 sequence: CASSQEETGDSPLHF. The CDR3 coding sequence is TGTGCCAGCAGCCAAGAGGAGACAGGGGATTCACCCCTCCACTTT.

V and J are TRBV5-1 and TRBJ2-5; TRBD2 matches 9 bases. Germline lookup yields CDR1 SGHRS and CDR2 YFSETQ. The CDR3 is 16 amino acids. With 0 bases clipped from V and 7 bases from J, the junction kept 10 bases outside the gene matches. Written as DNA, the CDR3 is TGCGCCAGCAGCTTGGGGGTGACTAGCGGCGAACGGACCCAGTACTTC. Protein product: CASSLGVTSGERTQYF.

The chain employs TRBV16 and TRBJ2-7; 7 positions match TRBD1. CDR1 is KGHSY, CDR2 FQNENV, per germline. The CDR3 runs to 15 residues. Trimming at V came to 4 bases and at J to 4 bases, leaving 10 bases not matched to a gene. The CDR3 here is CASSRSRQGAYEQYF. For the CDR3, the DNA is TGTGCCAGCAGCCGGAGTCGACAGGGAGCGTACGAGCAGTACTTC. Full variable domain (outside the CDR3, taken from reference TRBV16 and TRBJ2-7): GEEVAQTPKHLVRGEGQKAKLYCAPIKGHSYVFWYQQVLKNEFKFLISFQNENVFDETGMPKERFSAKCLPNSPCSLEIQATKLEDSAVYFCASSRSRQGAYEQYFGPGTRLTVT.

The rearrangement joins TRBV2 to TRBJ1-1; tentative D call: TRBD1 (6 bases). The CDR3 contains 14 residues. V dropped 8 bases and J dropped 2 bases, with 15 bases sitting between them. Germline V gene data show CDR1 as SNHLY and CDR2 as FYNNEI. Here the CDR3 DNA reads TGTGCCAGCCAAGTACAGGGACGCAACACTGAAGCTTTCTTT. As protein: CASQVQGRNTEAFF.

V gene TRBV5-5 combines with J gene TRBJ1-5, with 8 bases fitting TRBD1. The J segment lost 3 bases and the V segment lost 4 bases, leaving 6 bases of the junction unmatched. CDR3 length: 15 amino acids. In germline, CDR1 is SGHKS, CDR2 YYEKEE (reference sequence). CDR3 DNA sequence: TGTGCCAGCAGCCCGGGGACAGGTCTCAATCAGCCCCAGCATTTT. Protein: CASSPGTGLNQPQHF. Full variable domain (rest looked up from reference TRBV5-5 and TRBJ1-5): DAGVTQSPTHLIKTRGQQVTLRCSPISGHKSVSWYQQVLGQGPQFIFQYYEKEERGRGNFPDRFSARQFPNYSSELNVNALLLGDSALYLCASSPGTGLNQPQHFGDGTRLSIL.

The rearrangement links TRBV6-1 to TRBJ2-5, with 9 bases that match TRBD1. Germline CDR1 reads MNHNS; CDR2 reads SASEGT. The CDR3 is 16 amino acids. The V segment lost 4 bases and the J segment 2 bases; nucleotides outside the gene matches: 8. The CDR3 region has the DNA TGTGCCAGCAGTGCTTACAGGGGGCGATTACAAGAGACCCAGTACTTC. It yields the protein CASSAYRGRLQETQYF.

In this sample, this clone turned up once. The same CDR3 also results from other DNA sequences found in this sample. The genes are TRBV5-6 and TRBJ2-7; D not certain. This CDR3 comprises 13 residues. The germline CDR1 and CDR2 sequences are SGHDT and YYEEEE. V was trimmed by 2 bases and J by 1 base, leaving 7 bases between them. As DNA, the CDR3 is TGTGCCAGCAGCTTCCCCGGGTCCTACGAGCAGTACTTC. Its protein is CASSFPGSYEQYF.

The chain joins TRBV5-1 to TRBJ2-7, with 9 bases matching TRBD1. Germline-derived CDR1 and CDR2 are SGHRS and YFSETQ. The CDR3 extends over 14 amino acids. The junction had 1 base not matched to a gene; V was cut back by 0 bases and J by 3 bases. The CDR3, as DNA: TGCGCCAGCAGCTTGGCGACAGGGGGCTACGAGCAGTACTTC. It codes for CASSLATGGYEQYF.